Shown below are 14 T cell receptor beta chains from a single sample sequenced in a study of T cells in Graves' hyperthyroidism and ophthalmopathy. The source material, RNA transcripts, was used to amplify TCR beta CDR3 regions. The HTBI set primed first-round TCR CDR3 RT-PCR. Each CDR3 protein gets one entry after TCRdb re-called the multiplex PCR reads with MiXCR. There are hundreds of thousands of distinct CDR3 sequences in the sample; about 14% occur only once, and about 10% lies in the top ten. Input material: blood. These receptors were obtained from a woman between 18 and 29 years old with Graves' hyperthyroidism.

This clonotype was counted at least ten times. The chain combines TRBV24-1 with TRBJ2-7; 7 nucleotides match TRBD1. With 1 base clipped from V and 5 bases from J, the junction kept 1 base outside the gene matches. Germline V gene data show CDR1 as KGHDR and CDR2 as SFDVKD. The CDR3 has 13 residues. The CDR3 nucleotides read TGTGCCACCAGTGATTTAGACAGGGACGAGCAGTACTTC. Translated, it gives CATSDLDRDEQYF.

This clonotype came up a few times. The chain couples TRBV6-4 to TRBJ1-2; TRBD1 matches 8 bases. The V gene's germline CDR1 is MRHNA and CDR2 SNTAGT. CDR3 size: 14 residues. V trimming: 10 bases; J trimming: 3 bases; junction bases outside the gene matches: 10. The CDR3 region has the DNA TGTGCCACCCCGGAGGACAGGGCCTACTATGGCTACACCTTC. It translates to CATPEDRAYYGYTF.

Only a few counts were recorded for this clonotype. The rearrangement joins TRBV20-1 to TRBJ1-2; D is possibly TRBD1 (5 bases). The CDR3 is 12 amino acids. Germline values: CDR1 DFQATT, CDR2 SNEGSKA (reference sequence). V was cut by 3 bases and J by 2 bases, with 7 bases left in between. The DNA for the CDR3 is TGCAGTGCTAGTAACAGGAACTATGGCTACACCTTC. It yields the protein CSASNRNYGYTF.

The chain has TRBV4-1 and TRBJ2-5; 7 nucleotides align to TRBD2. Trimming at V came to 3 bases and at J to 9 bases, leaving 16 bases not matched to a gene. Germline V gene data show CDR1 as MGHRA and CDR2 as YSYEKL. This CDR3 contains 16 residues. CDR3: CASSHTVGERAGAQYF. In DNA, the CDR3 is TGCGCCAGCAGCCACACTGTAGGGGAGCGGGCGGGAGCCCAGTACTTC.

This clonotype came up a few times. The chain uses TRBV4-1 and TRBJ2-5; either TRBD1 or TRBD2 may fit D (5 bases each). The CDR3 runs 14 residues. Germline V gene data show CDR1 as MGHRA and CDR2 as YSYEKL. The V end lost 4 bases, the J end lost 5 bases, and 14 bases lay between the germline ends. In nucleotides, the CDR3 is TGCGCCAGCAGCCCTTGGGACGATCAGGAGACCCAGTACTTC. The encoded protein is CASSPWDDQETQYF.

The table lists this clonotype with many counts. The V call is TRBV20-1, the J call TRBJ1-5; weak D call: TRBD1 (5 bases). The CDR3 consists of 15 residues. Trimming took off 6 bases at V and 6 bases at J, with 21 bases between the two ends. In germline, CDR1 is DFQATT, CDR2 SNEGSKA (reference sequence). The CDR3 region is CSAAFRAGGTQPQHF. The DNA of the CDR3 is TGCAGTGCCGCATTCCGGGCGGGAGGGACTCAGCCCCAGCATTTT.

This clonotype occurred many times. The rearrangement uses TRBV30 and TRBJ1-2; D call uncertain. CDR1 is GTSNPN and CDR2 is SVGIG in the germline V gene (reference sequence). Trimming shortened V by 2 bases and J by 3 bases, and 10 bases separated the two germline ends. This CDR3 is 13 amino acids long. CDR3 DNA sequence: TGTGCCTGGAGTTCACTTGGGGACTATGGCTACACCTTC. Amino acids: CAWSSLGDYGYTF.

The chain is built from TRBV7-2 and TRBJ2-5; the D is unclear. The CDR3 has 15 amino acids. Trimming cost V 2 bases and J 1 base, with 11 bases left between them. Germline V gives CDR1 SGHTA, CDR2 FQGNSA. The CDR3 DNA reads TGTGCCAGCAGCTTAAACACTCTCCCCCAAGAGACCCAGTACTTC. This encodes CASSLNTLPQETQYF.

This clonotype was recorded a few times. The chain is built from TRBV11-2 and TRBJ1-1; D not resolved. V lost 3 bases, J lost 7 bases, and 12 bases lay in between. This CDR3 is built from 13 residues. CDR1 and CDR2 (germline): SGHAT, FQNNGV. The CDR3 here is CASSLGGSSEAFF. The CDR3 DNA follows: TGTGCCAGCAGCTTGGGTGGCAGCAGTGAAGCTTTCTTT.

This chain's CDR3 is CATSETGGTNYGYTF. CDR3 in DNA: TGTGCCACCAGTGAGACAGGAGGGACTAACTATGGCTACACCTTC. The chain joins TRBV24-1 to TRBJ1-2, with D perhaps TRBD1 (6 bases). V was clipped by 4 bases and J by 0 bases, with 11 bases between them. Germline loops: CDR1 KGHDR, CDR2 SFDVKD. The CDR3 is 15 amino acids.

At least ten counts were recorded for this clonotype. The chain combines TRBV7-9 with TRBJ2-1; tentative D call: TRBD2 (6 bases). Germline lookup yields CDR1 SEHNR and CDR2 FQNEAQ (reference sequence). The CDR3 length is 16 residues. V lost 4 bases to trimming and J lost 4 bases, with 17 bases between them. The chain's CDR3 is CASSSLSGLPYNEQFF. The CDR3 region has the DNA TGTGCCAGCAGCTCACTGAGCGGGCTCCCGTACAATGAGCAGTTCTTC.

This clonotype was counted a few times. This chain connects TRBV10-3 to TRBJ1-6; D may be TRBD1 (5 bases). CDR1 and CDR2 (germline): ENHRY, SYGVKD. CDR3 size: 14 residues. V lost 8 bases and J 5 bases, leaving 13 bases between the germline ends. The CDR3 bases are TGTGCCATCGGGCTTCAGGGCAATAATTCACCCCTCCACTTT. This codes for CAIGLQGNNSPLHF.

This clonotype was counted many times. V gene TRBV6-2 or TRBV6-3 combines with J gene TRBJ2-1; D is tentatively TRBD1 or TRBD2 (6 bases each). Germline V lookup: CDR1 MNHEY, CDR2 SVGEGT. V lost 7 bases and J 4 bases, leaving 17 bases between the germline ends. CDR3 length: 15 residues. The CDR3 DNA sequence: TGTGCCAGCACCGAGGCGGGACACGCATACAATGAGCAGTTCTTC. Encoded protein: CASTEAGHAYNEQFF.

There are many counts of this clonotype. The CDR3 loop is CASSPRGLGTSGTGELFF. In DNA form, the CDR3 reads TGTGCCAGCAGCCCGAGGGGCTTGGGGACTAGCGGAACCGGGGAGCTGTTTTTT. The chain combines TRBV11-2 with TRBJ2-2; 11 bases map to TRBD2. The CDR3 length is 18 residues. Germline V gene sequence: CDR1 SGHAT, CDR2 FQNNGV. Trimming at V came to 5 bases and at J to 5 bases, leaving 13 bases not matched to a gene.